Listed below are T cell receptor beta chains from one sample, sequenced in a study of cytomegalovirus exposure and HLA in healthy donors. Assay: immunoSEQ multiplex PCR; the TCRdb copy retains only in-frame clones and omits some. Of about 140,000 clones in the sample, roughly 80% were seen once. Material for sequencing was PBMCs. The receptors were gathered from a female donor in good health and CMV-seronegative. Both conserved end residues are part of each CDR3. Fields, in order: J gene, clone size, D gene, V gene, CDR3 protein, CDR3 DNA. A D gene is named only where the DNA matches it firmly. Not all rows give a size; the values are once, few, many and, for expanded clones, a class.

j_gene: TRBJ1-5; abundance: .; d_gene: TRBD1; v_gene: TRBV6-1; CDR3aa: CASRTRTGINQPQHF; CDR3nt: TGTGCCAGCAGGACAAGGACAGGGATTAATCAGCCCCAGCATTTT
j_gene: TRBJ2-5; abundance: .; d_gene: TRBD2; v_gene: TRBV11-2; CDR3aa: CASSLDPPGGVKETQYF; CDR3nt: TGTGCCAGCAGCTTAGACCCCCCGGGGGGAGTTAAAGAGACCCAGTACTTC
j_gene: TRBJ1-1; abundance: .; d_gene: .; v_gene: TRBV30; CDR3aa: CAWRVQDNTEAFF; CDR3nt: TGTGCCTGGAGAGTACAGGATAACACTGAAGCTTTCTTT
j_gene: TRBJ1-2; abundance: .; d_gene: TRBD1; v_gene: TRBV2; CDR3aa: CASDSHRGSYYGYTF; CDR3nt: TGTGCCAGCGATTCTCACAGGGGATCCTACTATGGCTACACCTTC
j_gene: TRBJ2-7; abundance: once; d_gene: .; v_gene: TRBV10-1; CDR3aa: CASSDRGSDEQYF; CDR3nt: TGCGCCAGCAGTGATAGGGGTTCGGACGAGCAGTACTTC
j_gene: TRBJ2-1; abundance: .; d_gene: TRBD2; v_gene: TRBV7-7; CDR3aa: CASSLEAGGGDEQFF; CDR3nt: TGTGCTAGCAGCTTAGAAGCGGGAGGCGGAGATGAGCAGTTCTTC
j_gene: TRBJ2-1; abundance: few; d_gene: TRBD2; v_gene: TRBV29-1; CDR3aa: CSAGTSGRTLYNEQFF; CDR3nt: TGCAGCGCCGGGACTAGCGGGAGGACCCTCTACAATGAGCAGTTCTTC
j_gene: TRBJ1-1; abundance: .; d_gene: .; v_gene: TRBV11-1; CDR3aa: CASSFGLNTEAFF; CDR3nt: TGTGCCAGCAGCTTCGGGTTGAACACTGAAGCTTTCTTT
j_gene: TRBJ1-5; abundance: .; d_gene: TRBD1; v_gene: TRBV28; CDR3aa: CASSPRTGGQPQHF; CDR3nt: TGTGCCAGCAGTCCTCGGACAGGGGGTCAGCCCCAGCATTTT
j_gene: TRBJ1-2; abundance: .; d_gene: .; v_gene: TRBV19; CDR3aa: CASSSLYGYTF; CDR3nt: TGTGCCAGTAGTAGTTTATATGGCTACACCTTC
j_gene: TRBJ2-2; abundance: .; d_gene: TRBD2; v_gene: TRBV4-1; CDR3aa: CASSQPTSGRRELFF; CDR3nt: TGCGCCAGCAGCCAACCTACTAGCGGGAGAAGGGAGCTGTTTTTT
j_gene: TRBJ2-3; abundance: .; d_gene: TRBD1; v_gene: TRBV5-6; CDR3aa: CASNYGTGGTDTQYF; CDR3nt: TGTGCCAGCAATTACGGGACAGGGGGCACAGATACGCAGTATTTT
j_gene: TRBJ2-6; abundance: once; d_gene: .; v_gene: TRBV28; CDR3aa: CASAAVNLLSGANVLTF; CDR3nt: TGTGCCAGCGCTGCCGTCAACCTACTCTCTGGGGCCAACGTCCTGACTTTC
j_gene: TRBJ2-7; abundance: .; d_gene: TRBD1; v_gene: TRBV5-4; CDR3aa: CASSAQGINPYEQYF; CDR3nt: TGTGCCAGCAGCGCACAGGGGATAAACCCCTACGAGCAGTACTTC